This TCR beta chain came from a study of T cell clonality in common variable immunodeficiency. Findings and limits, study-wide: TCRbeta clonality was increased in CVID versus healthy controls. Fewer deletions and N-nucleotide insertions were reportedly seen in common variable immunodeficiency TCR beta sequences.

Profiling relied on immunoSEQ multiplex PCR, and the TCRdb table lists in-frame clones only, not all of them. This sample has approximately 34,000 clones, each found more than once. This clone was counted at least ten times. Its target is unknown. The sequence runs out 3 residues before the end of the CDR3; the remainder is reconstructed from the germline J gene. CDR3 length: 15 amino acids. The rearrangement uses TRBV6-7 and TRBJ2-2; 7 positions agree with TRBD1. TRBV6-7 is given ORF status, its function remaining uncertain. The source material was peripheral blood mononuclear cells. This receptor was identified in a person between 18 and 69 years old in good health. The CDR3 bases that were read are TGTGCCAGCAGCATACAGGGGCGAATGAGTGAAAAG. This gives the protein CASSIQGRMSEK. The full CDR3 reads CASSIQGRMSEKLFF.